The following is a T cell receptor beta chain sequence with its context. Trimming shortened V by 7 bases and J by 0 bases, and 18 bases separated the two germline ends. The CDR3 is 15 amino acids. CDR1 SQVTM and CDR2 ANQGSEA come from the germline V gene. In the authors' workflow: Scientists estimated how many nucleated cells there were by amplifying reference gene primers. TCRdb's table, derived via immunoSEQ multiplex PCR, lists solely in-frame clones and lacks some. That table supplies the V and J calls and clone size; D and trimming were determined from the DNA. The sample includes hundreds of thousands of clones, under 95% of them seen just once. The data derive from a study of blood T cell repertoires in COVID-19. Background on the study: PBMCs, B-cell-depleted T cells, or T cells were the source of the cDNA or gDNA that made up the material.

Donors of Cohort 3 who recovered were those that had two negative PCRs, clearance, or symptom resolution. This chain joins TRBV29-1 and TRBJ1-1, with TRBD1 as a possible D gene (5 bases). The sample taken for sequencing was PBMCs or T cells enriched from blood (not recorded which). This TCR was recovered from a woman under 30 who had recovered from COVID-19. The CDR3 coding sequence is TGCAGCGGGAGGGGTATGGACGCAGTGAACACTGAAGCTTTCTTT. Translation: CSGRGMDAVNTEAFF.